These 3 T cell receptor beta chains came from one sample sequenced in a study of read filtering for tumor transcriptome and immune sequencing. The library was built from about 400 ng RNA with molecular barcoded adaptors for alpha/delta and beta/gamma chains. One entry per CDR3 protein, called by TCRdb with MiXCR from the reads. The sample lists around 38,000 distinct CDR3 sequences, roughly 15% seen once, with about 30% in the top ten. The sequenced sample consisted of a population of CD138-negative cells sorted from bone marrow. These receptors all stem from a donor aged 40 or over with multiple myeloma.

This clonotype came up many times. The chain uses TRBV7-2 and TRBJ1-5; a weak D match, TRBD1 (6 bases). CDR3 length: 13 amino acids. The V end lost 5 bases, the J end lost 7 bases, and 12 bases lay between the germline ends. Germline V gene data show CDR1 as SGHTA and CDR2 as FQGNSA. CDR3 bases: TGTGCCAGCAGCGGCAGGGGCGGACAGCCCCAGCATTTT. This translates into CASSGRGGQPQHF.

This clonotype was recorded at least ten times. The chain couples TRBV7-8 to TRBJ2-4; 9 bases are shared with TRBD1. V was clipped by 1 base and J by 5 bases; unmatched bases: 3. The CDR3 has 15 amino acids. The germline gives CDR1 SGHVS, CDR2 FQNEAQ. The CDR3 loop is CASSLGQGGQNIQYF. The DNA for the CDR3 is TGTGCCAGCAGCTTAGGACAGGGGGGCCAAAACATTCAGTACTTC. The full variable domain, with the rest looked up from reference TRBV7-8 and TRBJ2-4, is GAGVSQSPRYKVAKRGQDVALRCDPISGHVSLFWYQQALGQGPEFLTYFQNEAQLDKSGLPSDRFFAERPEGSVSTLKIQRTQQEDSAVYLCASSLGQGGQNIQYFGAGTRLSVL.

This clonotype was counted ten times or more. It may be a read error: a sequence one base away is much more abundant. The chain carries TRBV9 and TRBJ1-6; D not resolved. The CDR3 sequence is 14 residues long. Germline values: CDR1 SGDLS, CDR2 YYNGEE. In DNA, the CDR3 is TGTGCCAGCGGAGGAAGCGCCTATAATTCACCCCGCCACTTT. Encoded protein: CASGGSAYNSPRHF.